This is a list of T cell receptor beta chains from one sample in a study of blood T cell repertoires in COVID-19. This table comes from immunoSEQ multiplex PCR, and its TCRdb copy is limited to in-frame clones, with some not included. The sample includes some 260,000 clones, 82% of them seen just once. Sequenced sample: peripheral blood. The receptors were sampled from a woman of 80 years or more with active or convalescent COVID-19. The CDR3 runs from the conserved cysteine through the conserved F or W. Fields, in order: V gene, D gene, clone size, J gene, CDR3 protein, CDR3 DNA. A D gene is named only where the DNA matches it firmly. Clone sizes are given selectively: once, few, many, or a class where the clone is expanded.

>TRBV27|.|.|TRBJ1-5
CASSPITGNQPQHF
TGTGCCAGCAGCCCTATTACGGGGAATCAGCCCCAGCATTTT
>TRBV10-2|TRBD1|.|TRBJ1-1
CASRDRGSSYTEAFF
TGCGCCAGCCGGGACAGGGGGTCAAGTTACACTGAAGCTTTCTTT
>TRBV30|TRBD1|.|TRBJ1-4
CAWMGQPNEKLFF
TGTGCCTGGATGGGACAGCCTAATGAAAAACTGTTTTTT
>TRBV25-1|TRBD1|.|TRBJ1-2
CASSEQTGPYGYTF
TGTGCCAGCAGTGAACAGACAGGGCCCTATGGCTACACCTTC
>TRBV5-4|.|.|TRBJ2-1
CASSSYRVNEQFF
TGTGCCAGCAGCTCCTACAGGGTTAATGAGCAGTTCTTC
>TRBV5-1|TRBD1|once|TRBJ2-3
CASSPDRSTDTQYF
TGCGCCAGCAGCCCGGACAGGTCCACAGATACGCAGTATTTT
>TRBV29-1|TRBD2|.|TRBJ2-1
CSVVELAGVTNEQFF
TGCAGCGTTGTCGAATTGGCGGGAGTCACAAATGAGCAGTTCTTC
>TRBV14|TRBD1|.|TRBJ2-7
CASSQVDRDFYEQYF
TGTGCCAGCAGCCAAGTGGACAGGGATTTCTACGAGCAGTACTTC
>TRBV6-5|.|.|TRBJ1-1
CASSYSRGGTEAFF
TGTGCCAGCAGTTACTCACGGGGAGGCACTGAAGCTTTCTTT
>TRBV27|.|.|TRBJ2-6
CAPLRVSGANVLTF
TGTGCCCCCCTCCGGGTTTCTGGGGCCAACGTCCTGACTTTC